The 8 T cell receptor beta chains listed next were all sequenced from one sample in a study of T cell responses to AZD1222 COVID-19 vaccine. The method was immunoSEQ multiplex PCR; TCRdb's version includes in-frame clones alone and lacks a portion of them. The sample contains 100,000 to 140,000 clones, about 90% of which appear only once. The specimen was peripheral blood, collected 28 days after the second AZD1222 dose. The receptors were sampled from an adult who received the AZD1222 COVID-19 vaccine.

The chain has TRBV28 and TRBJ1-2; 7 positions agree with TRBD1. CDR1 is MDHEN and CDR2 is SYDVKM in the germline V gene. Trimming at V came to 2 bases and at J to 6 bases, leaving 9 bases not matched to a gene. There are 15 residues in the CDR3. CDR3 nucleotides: TGTGCCAGCAGTTTACCAGGGGGTTCGTTTCATGGCTACACCTTC. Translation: CASSLPGGSFHGYTF.

As DNA, the CDR3 is TGTGCCAGCAGTTTGTCCAGGGTAGCCACCGGGGAGCTGTTTTTT. Its translation is CASSLSRVATGELFF. The chain uses TRBV27 and TRBJ2-2; D is possibly TRBD1 (5 bases). V was trimmed by 3 bases and J by 4 bases, leaving 12 bases between them. The CDR3 runs 15 residues. The germline gives CDR1 MNHEY, CDR2 SMNVEV (reference sequence).

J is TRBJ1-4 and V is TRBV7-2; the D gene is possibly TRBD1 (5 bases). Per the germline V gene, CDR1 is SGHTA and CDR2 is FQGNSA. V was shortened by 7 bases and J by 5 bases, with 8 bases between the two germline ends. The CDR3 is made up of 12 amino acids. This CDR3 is CASKRQNEKLFF. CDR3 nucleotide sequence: TGTGCCAGCAAACGACAGAATGAAAAACTGTTTTTT.

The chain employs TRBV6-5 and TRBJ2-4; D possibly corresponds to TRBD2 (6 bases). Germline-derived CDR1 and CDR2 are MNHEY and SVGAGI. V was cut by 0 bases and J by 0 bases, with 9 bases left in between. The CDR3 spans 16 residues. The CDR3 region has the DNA TGTGCCAGCAGTTACTCGACTAGACTAGCCAAAAACATTCAGTACTTC. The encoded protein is CASSYSTRLAKNIQYF.

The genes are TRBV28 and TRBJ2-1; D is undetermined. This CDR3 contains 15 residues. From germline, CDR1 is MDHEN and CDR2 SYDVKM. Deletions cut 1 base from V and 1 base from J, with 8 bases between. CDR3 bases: TGTGCCAGCAGTTTATCGAGTGGGTCCTACAATGAGCAGTTCTTC. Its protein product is CASSLSSGSYNEQFF.

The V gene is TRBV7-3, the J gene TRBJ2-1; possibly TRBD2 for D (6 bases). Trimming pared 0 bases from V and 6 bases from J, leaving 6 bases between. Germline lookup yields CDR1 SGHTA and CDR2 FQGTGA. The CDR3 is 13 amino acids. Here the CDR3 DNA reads TGTGCCAGCAGCTTAACGGGGGGCAATGAGCAGTTCTTC. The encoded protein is CASSLTGGNEQFF. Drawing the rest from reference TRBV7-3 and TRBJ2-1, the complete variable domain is GAGVSQTPSNKVTEKGKYVELRCDPISGHTALYWYRQSLGQGPEFLIYFQGTGAADDSGLPNDRFFAVRPEGSVSTLKIQRTERGDSAVYLCASSLTGGNEQFFGPGTRLTVL.

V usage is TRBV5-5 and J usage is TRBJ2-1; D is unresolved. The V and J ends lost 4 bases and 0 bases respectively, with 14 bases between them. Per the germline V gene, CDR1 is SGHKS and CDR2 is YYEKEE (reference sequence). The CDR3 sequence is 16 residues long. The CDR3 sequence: CASSEAAVSSYNEQFF. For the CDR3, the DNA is TGTGCCAGCAGCGAGGCAGCAGTCAGCTCCTACAATGAGCAGTTCTTC.

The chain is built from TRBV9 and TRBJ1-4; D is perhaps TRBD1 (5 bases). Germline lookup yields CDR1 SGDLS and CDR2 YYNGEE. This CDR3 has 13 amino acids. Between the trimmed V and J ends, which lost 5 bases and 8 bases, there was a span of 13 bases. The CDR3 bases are TGTGCCAGCAGTGGAGGGGTTGGCGAAAAACTGTTTTTT. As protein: CASSGGVGEKLFF.